This entry lists 30 T cell receptor beta chains sequenced from one sample in a study of T cells after yellow fever vaccination. One entry per CDR3 protein results from TCRdb running MiXCR on the 5' RACE reads. This table has approximately 150,000 distinct CDR3 sequences, roughly 6.4% appearing once. Sequencing used CD4+ T cells sorted from PBMCs, obtained on the day of the first yellow fever vaccination. The receptor source for this set is a man aged 18-30 years who received the YFV17D yellow fever vaccine.

In this sample, this clonotype is medium-sized (0.01 to 0.1%). This rearrangement joins TRBV7-2 to TRBJ2-1; the match to TRBD2 covers 10 bases. This CDR3 comprises 15 residues. Per germline, CDR1 SGHTA and CDR2 FQGNSA. The V gene end was trimmed by 2 bases and the J gene end by 8 bases; junction bases not matched to a gene: 6. The CDR3 coding sequence is TGTGCCAGCAGCTTAAGTAGCGGGGGGCTGTATGAGCAGTTCTTC. Its protein is CASSLSSGGLYEQFF.

Notes on this clonotype: A single base separates this from a much larger clone, so it may be a read error. This rearrangement joins TRBV29-1 to TRBJ2-7, with 7 bases that match TRBD2. Per germline, CDR1 SQVTM and CDR2 ANQGSEA. The CDR3 covers 13 residues. Germline trimming cut 2 bases from V and 7 bases from J; bases unmatched to any gene: 8. CDR3 residues: CSVESLTSQEQYF. The CDR3 nucleotides read TGCAGCGTTGAAAGTTTGACTAGCCAGGAGCAGTACTTC.

The chain recombines TRBV25-1 with TRBJ1-2; D uncertain. Per germline, CDR1 MGHDK and CDR2 SYGVNS. Deletions cut 5 bases from V and 8 bases from J, with 9 bases between. This CDR3 has 11 residues. For the CDR3, the DNA is TGTGCCAGCAGTCGGCGGGAAGGCTACACCTTC. Its translation is CASSRREGYTF.

Worth noting for this clonotype: A much larger clone lies a single base off, so this may be a read error. The chain has TRBV18 and TRBJ2-3, with TRBD2 matching 7 bases. This CDR3 comprises 16 residues. Per germline, CDR1 KGHSH and CDR2 LQKENI. J was trimmed by 0 bases and V by 2 bases; bases with no gene match: 5. The CDR3 loop reads CASSPISGLSTDTQYF. The DNA for the CDR3 is TGTGCCAGCTCACCAATTAGCGGGCTTAGCACAGATACGCAGTATTTT.

This clonotype was seen repeatedly, ten times or more. The rearrangement uses TRBV28 and TRBJ2-7; 9 bases agree with TRBD1. The CDR3 has 15 residues. Germline trimming cut 7 bases from V and 3 bases from J; bases unmatched to any gene: 10. The germline gives CDR1 MDHEN, CDR2 SYDVKM. CDR3 nucleotide sequence: TGTGCCAGCACCACTCCGGGACAGGGTTTCTACGAGCAGTACTTC. It translates to CASTTPGQGFYEQYF.

CDR3 nucleotide sequence: TGTGCCAGCAGCTTGGACAGGGAATCAGGTCAGCCCCAGCATTTT. Protein product: CASSLDRESGQPQHF. The chain carries TRBV7-2 and TRBJ1-5, with TRBD1 matching 8 bases. CDR1 is SGHTA and CDR2 is FQGNSA in the germline V gene. The trim removed 3 bases at V and 6 bases at J, leaving 7 bases unmatched. The CDR3 spans 15 residues.

There are many counts of this clonotype. The genes are TRBV4-2 and TRBJ2-1; perhaps TRBD1 as D (6 bases). CDR3 length: 17 residues. Trimming took 3 bases from V and 9 from J, leaving 24 bases between them. CDR1 and CDR2 (germline): LGHNA, YNFKEQ. As DNA, the CDR3 is TGTGCCAGCAGCCATCTTACCCAGGGGAGAAGATGGGGTGAGCAGTTCTTC. Protein product: CASSHLTQGRRWGEQFF.

This clonotype was recorded many times. The J gene is TRBJ1-2, the V gene TRBV10-2, with D tentatively TRBD1 (5 bases). The CDR3 has 15 residues. Germline assignment: CDR1 WSHSY and CDR2 SAAADI. Trimming took off 4 bases at V and 7 bases at J, with 19 bases between the two ends. As DNA, the CDR3 is TGCGCCAGCAGTGGTTTAGGGGTCGAGGTCTCTGGCTACACCTTC. Protein sequence: CASSGLGVEVSGYTF.

The CDR3 spells CASSLGSVGDTQYF. In DNA form, the CDR3 reads TGTGCCAGCAGCTTAGGTTCTGTCGGAGATACGCAGTATTTT. The chain has TRBV7-2 and TRBJ2-3; D is unresolved. The germline gives CDR1 SGHTA, CDR2 FQGNSA. CDR3 length: 14 amino acids. Trimming cost V 1 base and J 5 bases, with 10 bases left between them.

This rearrangement joins TRBV7-2 to TRBJ2-2, with 7 bases fitting TRBD1. The trim removed 7 bases at V and 6 bases at J, leaving 8 bases unmatched. CDR1 is SGHTA, CDR2 FQGNSA, per germline. This CDR3 region has 14 residues. The DNA for the CDR3 is TGTGCCAGCACCAAACAGGGGTGGGCCGGGGAGCTGTTTTTT. This encodes CASTKQGWAGELFF.

The V call is TRBV7-2, the J call TRBJ1-5; 8 positions match TRBD1. Trimming removed 3 bases from V and 4 bases from J; junction bases left unmatched: 2. Looked up from germline, CDR1 is SGHTA and CDR2 is FQGNSA. This CDR3 comprises 14 residues. The CDR3 bases are TGTGCCAGCAGCTTTGACAGGGGAAATCAGCCCCAGCATTTT. Protein product: CASSFDRGNQPQHF. Variable domain in full (rest from reference TRBV7-2 and TRBJ1-5): GAGVSQSPSNKVTEKGKDVELRCDPISGHTALYWYRQSLGQGLEFLIYFQGNSAPDKSGLPSDRFSAERTGGSVSTLTIQRTQQEDSAVYLCASSFDRGNQPQHFGDGTRLSIL.

This clonotype has only a few counts. The chain has TRBV5-6 and TRBJ1-1, with TRBD1 matching over 9 bases. The CDR3 has 15 residues. The V gene's germline CDR1 is SGHDT and CDR2 YYEEEE. V trimming: 2 bases; J trimming: 7 bases; junction bases outside the gene matches: 9. The CDR3 loop reads CASSFNRGRSVEAFF. CDR3 in DNA: TGTGCCAGCAGCTTTAACAGGGGGCGATCCGTTGAAGCTTTCTTT. The whole variable domain, remainder taken from reference TRBV5-6 and TRBJ1-1, is DAGVTQSPTHLIKTRGQQVTLRCSPKSGHDTVSWYQQALGQGPQFIFQYYEEEERQRGNFPDRFSGHQFPNYSSELNVNALLLGDSALYLCASSFNRGRSVEAFFGQGTRLTVV.

The chain has TRBV20-1 and TRBJ2-3, with 7 bases aligning to TRBD2. The V segment lost 5 bases and the J segment 1 base; nucleotides outside the gene matches: 18. CDR1 DFQATT and CDR2 SNEGSKA come from the germline V gene (reference sequence). The CDR3 runs 18 residues. CDR3 protein: CSAAPGPTLAGGTDTQYF. Written as DNA, the CDR3 is TGCAGTGCTGCCCCTGGACCTACGCTTGCGGGGGGCACAGATACGCAGTATTTT.

The genes are TRBV4-2 and TRBJ2-7, with 8 nucleotides matching TRBD2. CDR1 and CDR2 (germline): LGHNA, YNFKEQ. V lost 4 bases, J lost 0 bases, and 2 bases stayed unmatched. The CDR3 consists of 14 residues. CDR3 sequence: CASSPAGASYEQYF. The CDR3 bases are TGTGCCAGCAGCCCAGCGGGGGCCTCCTACGAGCAGTACTTC.

This clonotype has a count of ten or more. The chain joins TRBV13 to TRBJ2-7; D not certain. Germline assignment: CDR1 PRHDT and CDR2 FYEKMQ (reference sequence). The CDR3 spans 14 residues. V was shortened by 5 bases and J by 0 bases, with 11 bases between the two germline ends. In DNA, the CDR3 is TGTGCCAGCAGCCCGCGGACGGTCTCCTACGAGCAGTACTTC. It specifies CASSPRTVSYEQYF.

This clonotype was counted at least ten times. The chain has TRBV20-1 and TRBJ1-1; unclear D gene. The length of the CDR3 is 13 residues. The V end was cut by 0 bases, the J end by 9 bases, with 14 bases between. The V gene's germline CDR1 is DFQATT and CDR2 SNEGSKA (reference sequence). This chain's CDR3 is CSARDEGGKQAFF. CDR3 nucleotide sequence: TGCAGTGCTAGAGATGAGGGCGGAAAGCAAGCTTTCTTT.

This chain connects TRBV12-3 or TRBV12-4 to TRBJ1-6; D call uncertain. The CDR3 runs 16 residues. V lost 5 bases, J lost 4 bases, and 15 bases lay in between. CDR3 coding DNA: TGTGCCAGCAGTCCCGGCCCCTCCCATTATAATTCACCCCTCCACTTT. It translates to CASSPGPSHYNSPLHF.

In its sample, this clonotype was seen many times. The chain employs TRBV7-2 and TRBJ2-1; 8 nucleotides align to TRBD2. Germline values: CDR1 SGHTA, CDR2 FQGNSA. V shed 4 bases and J 7 bases; nucleotides not matched to a gene: 6. The CDR3 totals 14 residues. The CDR3 region has the DNA TGTGCCAGCAGCTCGCGACTAGCGCGGAATGAGCAGTTCTTC. Translated: CASSSRLARNEQFF.

There are many counts of this clonotype. The rearrangement links TRBV6-2 or TRBV6-3 to TRBJ2-5; D gene unclear. CDR3 length: 15 amino acids. Germline V gene sequence: CDR1 MNHEY, CDR2 SVGEGT. V was trimmed by 6 bases and J by 1 base, leaving 15 bases between them. The chain's CDR3 is CASSSPHTGQETQYF. As DNA, the CDR3 is TGTGCCAGCAGCTCACCCCATACGGGCCAAGAGACCCAGTACTTC.

V is TRBV3-1 and J is TRBJ2-1; 11 nucleotides match TRBD1. V shed 4 bases and J 8 bases; nucleotides not matched to a gene: 4. This CDR3 is 14 amino acids long. Germline CDR1 is LGHDT and CDR2 is YNNKEL (reference sequence). The CDR3 nucleotides are TGTGCCAGCAGCCGGGACAGGGGGTTTTATGAGCAGTTCTTC. It codes for CASSRDRGFYEQFF.

The sample holds a few counts of this clonotype. The chain combines TRBV20-1 with TRBJ2-3, with 7 bases lining up with TRBD2. After removal of 5 bases from V and 1 base from J, the junction contained 6 bases not matched to a gene. CDR1 is DFQATT and CDR2 is SNEGSKA in the germline V gene (reference sequence). This CDR3 is 14 amino acids long. The CDR3 region is CSAGSGERTDTQYF. In DNA, the CDR3 is TGCAGTGCTGGGAGCGGGGAGCGCACAGATACGCAGTATTTT.

This clonotype was seen more than once but under ten times. V and J are TRBV20-1 and TRBJ2-5, with 9 positions matching TRBD2. CDR3 length: 13 residues. V was pared by 5 bases and J by 2 bases, with 3 bases of the junction left unmatched. The germline gives CDR1 DFQATT, CDR2 SNEGSKA (reference sequence). As DNA, the CDR3 is TGCAGTGCTGGGCGGGGGGGACAAGAGACCCAGTACTTC. Its protein product is CSAGRGGQETQYF.

This clonotype was observed a handful of times. J is TRBJ2-7 and V is TRBV30, with D possibly TRBD2 on 6 matching bases. The ends were cut back, 5 bases at V and 3 bases at J, with 11 bases in the middle. CDR1 and CDR2 from the germline V gene are GTSNPN and SVGIG (reference sequence). This CDR3 comprises 12 residues. CDR3 sequence reads: CAWDGGSYEQYF. CDR3 DNA: TGTGCCTGGGACGGGGGTAGCTACGAGCAGTACTTC.

This clonotype was counted at least ten times. This chain links TRBV20-1 with TRBJ1-6; D not resolved. The V gene's germline CDR1 is DFQATT and CDR2 SNEGSKA (reference sequence). Between the trimmed V and J ends, which lost 1 base and 5 bases, there was a span of 6 bases. The CDR3 spans 13 residues. The CDR3 reads CSARVGNNSPLHF. DNA for the CDR3: TGCAGTGCTAGAGTCGGGAATAATTCACCCCTCCACTTT.

The rearrangement joins TRBV4-3 to TRBJ2-7; 8 nucleotides agree with TRBD1. The CDR3 totals 17 residues. V gave up 2 bases and J gave up 2 bases; unmatched junction bases: 11. Germline assignment: CDR1 LGHNA and CDR2 YSLEER. In DNA form, the CDR3 reads TGCGCCAGCAGCCAATCTTGGGCGGGACAGGCTCCCTACGAGCAGTACTTC. Translating gives CASSQSWAGQAPYEQYF.

Remarks on this clonotype: Just one base apart from a much larger clone, this may be a read error. V gene TRBV6-2 or TRBV6-3 combines with J gene TRBJ2-5, with D perhaps being TRBD1 or TRBD2 (5 bases each). Germline-derived CDR1 and CDR2 are MNHEY and SVGEGT. Deletions cut 10 bases from V and 4 bases from J, with 22 bases between. The CDR3 runs to 15 residues. The CDR3 is CATAKGVGHRETQYF. The CDR3 bases are TGTGCCACCGCCAAGGGAGTCGGACACCGAGAGACCCAGTACTTC.

This clonotype was observed many times. The gene calls are TRBV25-1 and TRBJ2-3; unclear D gene. This CDR3 spans 13 amino acids. CDR1 MGHDK and CDR2 SYGVNS come from the germline V gene. Trimming took off 2 bases at V and 6 bases at J, with 9 bases between the two ends. The DNA of the CDR3 is TGTGCCAGCAGTGAAACACTGAGTGATACGCAGTATTTT. The encoded protein is CASSETLSDTQYF.

This clonotype was counted many times. The rearrangement joins TRBV30 to TRBJ2-2; D unresolved. CDR3 length: 14 residues. Per germline, CDR1 GTSNPN and CDR2 SVGIG (reference sequence). V dropped 2 bases and J dropped 7 bases, with 14 bases sitting between them. The CDR3 region is CAWSPSNLGGELFF. In nucleotides, the CDR3 is TGTGCCTGGAGTCCCTCGAATTTAGGCGGGGAGCTGTTTTTT.

This clonotype was detected a few times. The J gene is TRBJ1-1, the V gene TRBV4-3; D unclear. There are 14 residues in the CDR3. V was pared by 7 bases and J by 0 bases, with 12 bases between. Per germline, CDR1 LGHNA and CDR2 YSLEER. The CDR3 region is CASTLYLMNTEAFF. CDR3 sequence (DNA): TGCGCCAGCACCCTATACCTCATGAACACTGAAGCTTTCTTT.

This clonotype was detected only a few times. The chain employs TRBV6-1 and TRBJ1-2, with D hard to call. The V and J ends lost 6 bases and 5 bases respectively, with 16 bases between them. Germline V gives CDR1 MNHNS, CDR2 SASEGT. This CDR3 region has 14 residues. In nucleotides, the CDR3 is TGTGCCAGCAGCATGGTATTAGACGGATATGGCTACACCTTC. Translating it yields CASSMVLDGYGYTF.